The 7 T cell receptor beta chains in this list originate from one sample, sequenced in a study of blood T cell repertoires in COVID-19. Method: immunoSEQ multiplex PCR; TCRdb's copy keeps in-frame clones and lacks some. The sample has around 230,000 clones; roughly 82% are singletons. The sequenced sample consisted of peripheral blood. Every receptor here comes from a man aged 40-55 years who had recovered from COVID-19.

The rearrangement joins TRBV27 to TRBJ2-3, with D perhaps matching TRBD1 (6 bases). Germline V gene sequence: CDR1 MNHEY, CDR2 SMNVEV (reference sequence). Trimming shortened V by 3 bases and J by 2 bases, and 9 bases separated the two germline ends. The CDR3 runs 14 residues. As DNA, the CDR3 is TGTGCCAGCAGTTTGGACAGAGCCACAGATACGCAGTATTTT. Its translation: CASSLDRATDTQYF.

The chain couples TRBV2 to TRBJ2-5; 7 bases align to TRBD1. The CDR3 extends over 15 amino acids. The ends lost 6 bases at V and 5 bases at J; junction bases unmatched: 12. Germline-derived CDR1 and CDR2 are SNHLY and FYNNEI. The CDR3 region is CASSNLQGMVETQYF. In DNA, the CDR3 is TGTGCCAGCAGCAACCTACAGGGGATGGTGGAGACCCAGTACTTC.

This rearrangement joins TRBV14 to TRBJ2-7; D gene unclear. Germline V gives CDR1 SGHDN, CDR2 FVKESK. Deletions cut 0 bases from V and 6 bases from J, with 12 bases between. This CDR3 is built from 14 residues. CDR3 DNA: TGTGCCAGCAGCCAAGAAAACCCGTCCGGCGAGCAGTACTTC. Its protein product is CASSQENPSGEQYF.

CDR3 region: CASSLEGARETQYF. The CDR3 DNA reads TGCGCCAGCAGCTTGGAGGGGGCTCGAGAGACCCAGTACTTC. V is TRBV5-1 and J is TRBJ2-5; 7 nucleotides align to TRBD1. This CDR3 has 14 residues. Germline V gene data show CDR1 as SGHRS and CDR2 as YFSETQ. V shed 0 bases, J shed 4 bases, and the junction held 3 bases outside the gene matches.

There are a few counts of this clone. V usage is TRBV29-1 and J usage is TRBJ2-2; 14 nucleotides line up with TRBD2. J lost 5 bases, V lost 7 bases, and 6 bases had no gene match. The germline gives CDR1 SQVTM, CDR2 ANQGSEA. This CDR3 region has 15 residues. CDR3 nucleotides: TGCAGCGCGACCGGGACTAGCGGGAGAACCGGGGAGCTGTTTTTT. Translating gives CSATGTSGRTGELFF.

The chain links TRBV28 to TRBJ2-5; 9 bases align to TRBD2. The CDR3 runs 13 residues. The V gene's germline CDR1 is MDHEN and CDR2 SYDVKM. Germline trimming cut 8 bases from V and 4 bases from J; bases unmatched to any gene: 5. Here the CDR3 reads CASDSGSAETQYF. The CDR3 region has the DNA TGTGCCAGCGATAGCGGGAGTGCAGAGACCCAGTACTTC.

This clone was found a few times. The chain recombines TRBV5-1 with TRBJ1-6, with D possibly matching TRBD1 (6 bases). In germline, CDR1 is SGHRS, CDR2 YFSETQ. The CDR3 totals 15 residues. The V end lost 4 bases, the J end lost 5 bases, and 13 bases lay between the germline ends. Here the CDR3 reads CASSGGTSDNSPLHF. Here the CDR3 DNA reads TGCGCCAGCAGCGGTGGGACATCCGATAATTCACCCCTCCACTTT.